The clone carrying this T cell receptor beta chain was observed at least ten times. These data belong to a study of naive and memory T cell subsets. The CDR3 loop spans 16 amino acids. Losses at the gene ends were 5 bases for V and 1 base for J; bases not matched to a gene: 8. Germline CDR1 is SNHLY and CDR2 is FYNNEI. The beta constant-region primer was an equimolar mix of two oligonucleotides covering TRBC1 and TRBC2. TCRdb used MiXCR to reprocess the UMI-ligation and nested PCR reads, holding one entry per CDR3 protein. In the table there are roughly 91,000 distinct CDR3 sequences, over 10% of which are singletons.

The sequenced material came from central memory CD4+ T cells from blood. The origin of this receptor is a human donor in good health. This rearrangement joins TRBV2 to TRBJ2-3, with 8 positions matching TRBD2. CDR3 DNA sequence: TGTGCCAGCAGTCGAAGACTAGCGCTTGGCACAGATACGCAGTATTTT. Amino acid sequence: CASSRRLALGTDTQYF.